This entry lists 5 T cell receptor beta chains sequenced from one sample in a study of PD-1 blockade in classical Hodgkin lymphoma. As for time point: cycle 4 day 1 (C4D1), after less than seven weeks of nivolumab. No patient escaped relapse after autologous stem cell transplantation, and brentuximab vedotin exposure varied. With magnetic negative selection, CD4+ T cells were purified from PBMCs that had been thawed. Profiling relied on immunoSEQ multiplex PCR, and the TCRdb table lists in-frame clones only, not all of them. Among around 37,000 clones listed, roughly 90% were seen once. The specimen was CD4+ T cells from blood, collected before the fourth cycle of nivolumab. These receptors originate from a human donor with classical Hodgkin lymphoma.

Details on this clone: An end of the junction does not agree with germline; a read error may underlie this. The rearrangement joins TRBV25-1 to TRBJ2-7, with a possible D match to TRBD1 (5 bases). The CDR3 spans 12 residues. Looked up from germline, CDR1 is MGHDK and CDR2 is SYGVNS. The DNA for the CDR3 is TGTGCCAGCAGTGATAGGGGCACCATTCCGACCTTC. Protein sequence: CASSDRGTIPTF.

The gene calls are TRBV2 and TRBJ1-1; no firm D call. V lost 2 bases and J 4 bases, leaving 14 bases between the germline ends. CDR1 SNHLY and CDR2 FYNNEI come from the germline V gene. The CDR3 contains 15 residues. The CDR3 region has the DNA TGTGCCAGCAGTGAAATCGGAGGGCGGGGCACTGAAGCTTTCTTT. It yields the protein CASSEIGGRGTEAFF.

This chain connects TRBV28 to TRBJ1-1; tentatively, D is TRBD1 (5 bases). The CDR3 consists of 14 residues. V lost 7 bases to trimming and J lost 1 base, with 13 bases between them. Germline V gene data show CDR1 as MDHEN and CDR2 as SYDVKM. Written as DNA, the CDR3 is TGTGCCAGCACCGGCACGGGGCAGAACACTGAAGCTTTCTTT. As protein: CASTGTGQNTEAFF.

The rearrangement links TRBV5-1 to TRBJ1-2, with 12 bases that match TRBD1. The germline gives CDR1 SGHRS, CDR2 YFSETQ. This CDR3 is 16 amino acids long. The trim removed 4 bases at V and 8 bases at J, leaving 12 bases unmatched. The CDR3 DNA is TGCGCCAGCAGCGATGTCCCGGGACAGGGGGCGGTAGGCTACACCTTC. It yields the protein CASSDVPGQGAVGYTF.

The chain has TRBV7-6 and TRBJ1-1; D unclear. The CDR3 is made up of 14 amino acids. V was cut by 1 base and J by 7 bases, with 13 bases left in between. The germline CDR1 and CDR2 sequences are SGHVS and FNYEAQ. The chain's CDR3 is CASSLVEGGGEAFF. The CDR3 coding sequence is TGTGCCAGCAGCTTAGTGGAGGGAGGCGGTGAAGCTTTCTTT. Full variable domain (rest looked up from reference TRBV7-6 and TRBJ1-1): GAGVSQSPRYKVTKRGQDVALRCDPISGHVSLYWYRQALGQGPEFLTYFNYEAQQDKSGLPNDRFSAERPEGSISTLTIQRTEQRDSAMYRCASSLVEGGGEAFFGQGTRLTVV.